This T cell receptor beta chain is from a study of blood T cell repertoires in COVID-19. About the research overall: Samples taken during acute and convalescent COVID-19 were collected in the United States, Italy and Spain.

Trimming cost V 2 bases and J 5 bases, with 9 bases left between them. This CDR3 contains 13 residues. Germline loops: CDR1 LGHDT, CDR2 YNNKEL (reference sequence). How the authors handled the data: Reference gene primer amplification gave nucleated cell count estimates. The method was immunoSEQ multiplex PCR; TCRdb's version includes in-frame clones alone and lacks a portion of them. Clone size and V and J calls were adopted from that table, with D and trimming inferred from the DNA. Here the sample spans 100,000 to 130,000 clones, around four fifths being singletons. This clonotype originated in a man in his sixties or seventies with acute or convalescent COVID-19. The chain carries TRBV3-1 (or the pseudogene TRBV3-2) and TRBJ1-1; perhaps TRBD1 as D (6 bases). Sequenced sample: peripheral blood. Written as DNA, the CDR3 is TGTGCCAGCAGCCAACTAGGGGGTACTGAAGCTTTCTTT. Protein product: CASSQLGGTEAFF.